The entry below gives a single T cell receptor (beta chain) sequence along with its context. No antigen is known for it. This record comes from a study of identifying expanded T cells in peripheral blood. Study results and caveats: Variance in clone template counts between two-week samples significantly increased with total template count across all healthy donors. Differentially abundant clones: 0.95 to 1.5 between replicates, about 16 at about two weeks, less than 20 at four.

The CDR3 is made up of 15 amino acids. Trimming took 5 bases from V and 2 from J, leaving 15 bases between them. Germline V gene lookup returns CDR1 MDHEN and CDR2 SYDVKM. Data came from immunoSEQ multiplex PCR; TCRdb stores just in-frame clones and leaves some out. The sample has tens of thousands of clones, 84% seen once. During the collection period, no donor immune events like infections were recorded. The sample consisted of blood. The chain combines TRBV28 with TRBJ1-1; D perhaps matches TRBD1 (6 bases). The clonotype originates from a person aged 18 to 70 in good health. This chain's CDR3 is CASSPMDRGNTEAFF. The CDR3 bases are TGTGCCAGCAGTCCTATGGACAGAGGTAACACTGAAGCTTTCTTT.